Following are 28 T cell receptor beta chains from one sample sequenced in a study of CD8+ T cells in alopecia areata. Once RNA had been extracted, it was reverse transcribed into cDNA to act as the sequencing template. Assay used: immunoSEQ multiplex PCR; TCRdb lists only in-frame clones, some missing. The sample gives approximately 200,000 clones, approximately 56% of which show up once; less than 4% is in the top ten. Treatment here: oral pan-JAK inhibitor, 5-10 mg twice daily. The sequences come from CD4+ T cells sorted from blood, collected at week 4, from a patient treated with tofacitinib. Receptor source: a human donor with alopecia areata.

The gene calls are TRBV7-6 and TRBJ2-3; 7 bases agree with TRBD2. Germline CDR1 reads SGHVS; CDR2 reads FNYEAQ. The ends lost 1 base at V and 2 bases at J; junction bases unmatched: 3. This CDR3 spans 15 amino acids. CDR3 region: CASSLEAGDTDTQYF. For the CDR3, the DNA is TGTGCCAGCAGCTTAGAGGCGGGGGACACAGATACGCAGTATTTT.

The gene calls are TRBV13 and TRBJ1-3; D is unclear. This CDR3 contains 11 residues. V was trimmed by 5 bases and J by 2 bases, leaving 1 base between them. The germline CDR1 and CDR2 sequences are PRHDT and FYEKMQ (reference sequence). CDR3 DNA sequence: TGTGCCAGCAGCACTGGAAACACCATATATTTT. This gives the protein CASSTGNTIYF.

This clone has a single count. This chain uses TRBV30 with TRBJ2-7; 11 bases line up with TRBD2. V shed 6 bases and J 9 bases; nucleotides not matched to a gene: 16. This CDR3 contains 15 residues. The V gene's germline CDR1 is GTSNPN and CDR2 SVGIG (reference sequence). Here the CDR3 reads CACNPGLELAGGQYF. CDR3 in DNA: TGTGCCTGCAACCCGGGTCTCGAGCTAGCGGGGGGGCAGTACTTC.

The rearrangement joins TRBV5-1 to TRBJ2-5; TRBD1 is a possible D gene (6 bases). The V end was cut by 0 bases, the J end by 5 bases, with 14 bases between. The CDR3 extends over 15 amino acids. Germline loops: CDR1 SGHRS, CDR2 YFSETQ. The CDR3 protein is CASSLGPGVGETQYF. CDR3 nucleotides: TGCGCCAGCAGCTTGGGCCCAGGGGTCGGGGAGACCCAGTACTTC.

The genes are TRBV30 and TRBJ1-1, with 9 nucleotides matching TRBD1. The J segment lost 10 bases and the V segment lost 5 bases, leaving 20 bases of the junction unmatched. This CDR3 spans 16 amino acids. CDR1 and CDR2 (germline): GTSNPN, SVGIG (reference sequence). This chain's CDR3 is CAWRDRVRGRGGGAFF. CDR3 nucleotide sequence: TGTGCCTGGCGGGACAGGGTAAGGGGTCGTGGAGGAGGAGCTTTCTTT.

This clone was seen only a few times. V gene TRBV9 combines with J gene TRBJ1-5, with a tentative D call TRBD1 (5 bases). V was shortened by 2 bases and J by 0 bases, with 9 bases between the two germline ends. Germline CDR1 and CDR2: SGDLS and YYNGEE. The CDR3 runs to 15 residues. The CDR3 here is CASSVDTDSNQPQHF. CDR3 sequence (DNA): TGTGCCAGCAGCGTGGACACGGATAGCAATCAGCCCCAGCATTTT.

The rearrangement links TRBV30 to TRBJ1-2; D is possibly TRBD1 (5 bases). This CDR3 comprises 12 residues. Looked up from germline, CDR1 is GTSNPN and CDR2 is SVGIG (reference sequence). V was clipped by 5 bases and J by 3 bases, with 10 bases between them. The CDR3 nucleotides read TGTGCCTGGGCAAAACAGGACTATGGCTACACCTTC. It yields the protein CAWAKQDYGYTF.

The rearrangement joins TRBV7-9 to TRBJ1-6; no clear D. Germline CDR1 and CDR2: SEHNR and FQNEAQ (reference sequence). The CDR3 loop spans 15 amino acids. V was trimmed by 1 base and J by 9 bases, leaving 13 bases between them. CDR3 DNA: TGTGCCAGCAGCTTAGGCTCGGCCAGTAGTTCACCCCTCCACTTT. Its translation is CASSLGSASSSPLHF.

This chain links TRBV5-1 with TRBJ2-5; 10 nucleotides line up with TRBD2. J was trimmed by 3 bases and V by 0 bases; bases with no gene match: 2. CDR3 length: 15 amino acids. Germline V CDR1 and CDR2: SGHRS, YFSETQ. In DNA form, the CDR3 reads TGCGCCAGCAGCTTGGCTGGGACTAGCGAAGAGACCCAGTACTTC. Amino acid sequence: CASSLAGTSEETQYF.

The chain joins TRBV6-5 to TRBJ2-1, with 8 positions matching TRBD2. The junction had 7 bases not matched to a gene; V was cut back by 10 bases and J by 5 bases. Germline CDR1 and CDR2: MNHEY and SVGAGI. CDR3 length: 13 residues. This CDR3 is CATLSGVNNEQFF. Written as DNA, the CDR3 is TGTGCCACTCTTAGCGGGGTGAACAATGAGCAGTTCTTC.

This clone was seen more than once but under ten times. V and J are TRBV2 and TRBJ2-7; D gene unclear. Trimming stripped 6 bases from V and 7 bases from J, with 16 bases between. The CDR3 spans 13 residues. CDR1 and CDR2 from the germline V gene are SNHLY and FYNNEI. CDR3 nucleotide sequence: TGTGCCAGCAGCGTCAGTCCTACGTGGGAGCAGTACTTC. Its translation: CASSVSPTWEQYF. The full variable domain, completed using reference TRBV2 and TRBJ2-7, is EPEVTQTPSHQVTQMGQEVILRCVPISNHLYFYWYRQILGQKVEFLVSFYNNEISEKSEIFDDQFSVERPDGSNFTLKIRSTKLEDSAMYFCASSVSPTWEQYFGPGTRLTVT.

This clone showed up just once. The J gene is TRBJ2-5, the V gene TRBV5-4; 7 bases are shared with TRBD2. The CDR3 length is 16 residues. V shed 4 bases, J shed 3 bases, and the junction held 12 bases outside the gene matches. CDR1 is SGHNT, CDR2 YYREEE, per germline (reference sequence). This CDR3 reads CASSPDLRGREETQYF. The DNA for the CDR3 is TGTGCCAGCAGCCCGGATCTTCGCGGGAGAGAAGAGACCCAGTACTTC.

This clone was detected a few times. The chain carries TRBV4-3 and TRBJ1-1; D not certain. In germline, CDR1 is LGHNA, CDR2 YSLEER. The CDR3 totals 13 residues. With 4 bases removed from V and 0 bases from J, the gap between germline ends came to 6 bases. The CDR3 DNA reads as TGCGCCAGCAGCCTCGGCATGAACACTGAAGCTTTCTTT. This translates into CASSLGMNTEAFF.

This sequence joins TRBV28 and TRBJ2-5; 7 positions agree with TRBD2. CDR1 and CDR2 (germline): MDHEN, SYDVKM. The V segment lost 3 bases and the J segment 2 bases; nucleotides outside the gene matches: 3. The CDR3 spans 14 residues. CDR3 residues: CASSFQGLQETQYF. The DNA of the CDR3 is TGTGCCAGCAGTTTTCAGGGACTACAAGAGACCCAGTACTTC.

CDR3 in DNA: TGTGCCAGCAGTGAAAGAGCGGGGGGGCACGATGAGCAGTTCTTC. Its protein product is CASSERAGGHDEQFF. The V call is TRBV2, the J call TRBJ2-1; 10 nucleotides line up with TRBD2. The CDR3 has 15 amino acids. In germline, CDR1 is SNHLY, CDR2 FYNNEI. The ends lost 2 bases at V and 8 bases at J; junction bases unmatched: 6.

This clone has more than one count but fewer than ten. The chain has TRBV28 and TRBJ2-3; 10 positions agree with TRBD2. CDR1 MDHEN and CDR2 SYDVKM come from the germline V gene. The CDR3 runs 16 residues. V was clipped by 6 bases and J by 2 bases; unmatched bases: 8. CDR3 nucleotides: TGTGCCAGCAGCCTGCAGCGGGGGGGGGACACAGATACGCAGTATTTT. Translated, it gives CASSLQRGGDTDTQYF.

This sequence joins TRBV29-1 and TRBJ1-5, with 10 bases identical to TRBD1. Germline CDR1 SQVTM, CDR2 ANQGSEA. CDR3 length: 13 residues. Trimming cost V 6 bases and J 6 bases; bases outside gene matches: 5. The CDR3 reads CSVGQGLGQPQHF. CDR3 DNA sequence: TGCAGCGTGGGACAGGGGTTAGGTCAGCCCCAGCATTTT.

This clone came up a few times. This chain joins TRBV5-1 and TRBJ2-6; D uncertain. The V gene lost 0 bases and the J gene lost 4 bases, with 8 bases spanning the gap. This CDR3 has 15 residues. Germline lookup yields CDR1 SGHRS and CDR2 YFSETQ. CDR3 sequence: CASSLEGLGANVLTF. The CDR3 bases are TGCGCCAGCAGCTTGGAAGGGCTCGGGGCCAACGTCCTGACTTTC.

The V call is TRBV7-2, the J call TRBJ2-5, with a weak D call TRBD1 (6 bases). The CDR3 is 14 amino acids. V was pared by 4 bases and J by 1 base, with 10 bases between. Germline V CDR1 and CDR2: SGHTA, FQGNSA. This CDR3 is CASSSDRIQETQYF. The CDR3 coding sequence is TGTGCCAGCAGCTCCGACAGGATCCAAGAGACCCAGTACTTC.

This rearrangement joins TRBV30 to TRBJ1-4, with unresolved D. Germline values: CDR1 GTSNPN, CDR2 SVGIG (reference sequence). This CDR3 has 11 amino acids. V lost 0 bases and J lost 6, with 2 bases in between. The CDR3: CAWSVYEKLFF. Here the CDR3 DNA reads TGTGCCTGGAGTGTTTATGAAAAACTGTTTTTT.

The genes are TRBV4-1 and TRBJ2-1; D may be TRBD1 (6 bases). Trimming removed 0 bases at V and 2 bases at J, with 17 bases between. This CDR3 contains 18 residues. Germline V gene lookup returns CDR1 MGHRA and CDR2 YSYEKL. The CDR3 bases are TGCGCCAGCAGCCAAGAATCGTACAGGGTGATGACCTACAATGAGCAGTTCTTC. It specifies CASSQESYRVMTYNEQFF.

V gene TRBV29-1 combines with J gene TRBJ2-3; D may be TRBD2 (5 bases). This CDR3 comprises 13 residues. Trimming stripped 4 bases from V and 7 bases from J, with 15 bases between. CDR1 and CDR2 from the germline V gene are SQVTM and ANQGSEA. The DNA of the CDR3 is TGCAGCGTTGTCGGGCGAAGCGGCAATACGCAGTATTTT. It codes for CSVVGRSGNTQYF.

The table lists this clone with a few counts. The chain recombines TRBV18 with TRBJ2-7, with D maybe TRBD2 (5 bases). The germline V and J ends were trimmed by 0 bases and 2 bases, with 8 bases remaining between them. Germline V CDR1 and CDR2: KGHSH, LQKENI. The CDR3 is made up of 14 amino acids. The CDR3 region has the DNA TGTGCCAGCTCACCACCGGACGGGACCTACGAGCAGTACTTC. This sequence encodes CASSPPDGTYEQYF.

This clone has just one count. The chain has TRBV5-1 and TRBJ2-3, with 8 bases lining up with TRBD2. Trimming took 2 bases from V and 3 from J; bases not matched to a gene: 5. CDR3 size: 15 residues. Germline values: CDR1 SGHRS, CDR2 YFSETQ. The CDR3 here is CASSLLSGETDTQYF. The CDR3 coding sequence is TGCGCCAGCAGCTTACTTAGCGGGGAAACAGATACGCAGTATTTT.

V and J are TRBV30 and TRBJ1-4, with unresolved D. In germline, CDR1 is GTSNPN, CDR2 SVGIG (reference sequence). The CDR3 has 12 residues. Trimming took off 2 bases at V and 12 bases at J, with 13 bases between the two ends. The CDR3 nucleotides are TGTGCCTGGAGTCCCTATGGCGGGGAACTGTTTTTT. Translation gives CAWSPYGGELFF. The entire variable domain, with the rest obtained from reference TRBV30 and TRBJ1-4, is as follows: SQTIHQWPATLVQPVGSPLSLECTVEGTSNPNLYWYRQAAGRGLQLLFYSVGIGQISSEVPQNLSASRPQDRQFILSSKKLLLSDSGFYLCAWSPYGGELFFGSGTQLSVL.

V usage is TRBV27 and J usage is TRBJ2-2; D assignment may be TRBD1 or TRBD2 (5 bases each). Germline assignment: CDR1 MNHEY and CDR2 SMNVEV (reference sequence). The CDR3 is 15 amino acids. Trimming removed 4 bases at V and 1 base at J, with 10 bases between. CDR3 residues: CASSYRGENTGELFF. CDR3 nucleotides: TGTGCCAGCAGTTACAGAGGGGAGAACACCGGGGAGCTGTTTTTT.

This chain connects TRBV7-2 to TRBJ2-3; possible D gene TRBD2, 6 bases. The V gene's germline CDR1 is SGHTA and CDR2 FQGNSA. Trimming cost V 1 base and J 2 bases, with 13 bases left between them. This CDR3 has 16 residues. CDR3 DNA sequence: TGTGCCAGCAGCTTAGTGGGGACTTCCCTCACAGATACGCAGTATTTT. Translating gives CASSLVGTSLTDTQYF.

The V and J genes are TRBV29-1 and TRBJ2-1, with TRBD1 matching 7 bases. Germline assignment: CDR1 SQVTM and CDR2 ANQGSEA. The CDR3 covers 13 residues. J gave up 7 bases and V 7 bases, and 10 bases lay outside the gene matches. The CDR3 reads CSGKTGLRNEQFF. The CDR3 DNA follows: TGCAGCGGAAAGACAGGGTTAAGGAATGAGCAGTTCTTC.